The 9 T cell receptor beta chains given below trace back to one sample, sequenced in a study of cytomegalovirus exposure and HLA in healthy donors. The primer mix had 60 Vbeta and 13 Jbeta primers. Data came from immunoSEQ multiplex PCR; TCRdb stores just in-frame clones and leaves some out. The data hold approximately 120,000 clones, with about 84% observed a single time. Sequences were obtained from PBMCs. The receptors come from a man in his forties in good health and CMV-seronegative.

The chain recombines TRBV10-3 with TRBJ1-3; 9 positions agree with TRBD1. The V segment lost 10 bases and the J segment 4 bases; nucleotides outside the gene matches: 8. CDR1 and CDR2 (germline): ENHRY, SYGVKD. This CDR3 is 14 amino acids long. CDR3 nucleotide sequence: TGTGCCAGCACGGACAGGGGCAACGGAAACACCATATATTTT. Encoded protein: CASTDRGNGNTIYF.

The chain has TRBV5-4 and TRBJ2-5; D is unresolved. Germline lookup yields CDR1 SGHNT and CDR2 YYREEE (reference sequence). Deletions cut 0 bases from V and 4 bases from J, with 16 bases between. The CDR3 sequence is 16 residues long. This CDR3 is CASSLAFGHERETQYF. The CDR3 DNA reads TGTGCCAGCAGCTTGGCTTTCGGTCACGAACGAGAGACCCAGTACTTC.

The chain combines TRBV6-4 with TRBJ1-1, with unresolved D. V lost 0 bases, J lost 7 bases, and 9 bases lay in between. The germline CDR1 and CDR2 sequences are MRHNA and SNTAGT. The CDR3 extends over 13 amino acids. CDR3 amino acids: CASSDSMAGEAFF. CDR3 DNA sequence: TGTGCCAGCAGTGACTCGATGGCTGGTGAAGCTTTCTTT.

The CDR3 spells CSVRPLRDTNGLETQYF. CDR3 in DNA: TGCAGCGTGAGGCCCCTCCGGGACACGAATGGCCTGGAGACCCAGTACTTC. This chain connects TRBV29-1 to TRBJ2-5, with D perhaps TRBD1 (6 bases). Trimming took off 6 bases at V and 5 bases at J, with 28 bases between the two ends. The CDR3 covers 17 residues. Germline V CDR1 and CDR2: SQVTM, ANQGSEA.

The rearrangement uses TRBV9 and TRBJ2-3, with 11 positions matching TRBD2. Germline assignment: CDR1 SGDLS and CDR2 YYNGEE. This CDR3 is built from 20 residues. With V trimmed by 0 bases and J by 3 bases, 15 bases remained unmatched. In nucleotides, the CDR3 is TGTGCCAGCAGCGTAGCGGTGGTAGCGGGGGGGAGCGTAAGGACAGATACGCAGTATTTT. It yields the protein CASSVAVVAGGSVRTDTQYF.

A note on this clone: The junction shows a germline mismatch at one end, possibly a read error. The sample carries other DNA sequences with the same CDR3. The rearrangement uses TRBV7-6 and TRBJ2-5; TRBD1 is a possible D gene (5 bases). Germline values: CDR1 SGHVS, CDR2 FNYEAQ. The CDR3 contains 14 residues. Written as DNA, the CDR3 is TGTGCCAGCAGCACGCTGACAGACCAGGAGACCCAGTACTTC. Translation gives CASSTLTDQETQYF. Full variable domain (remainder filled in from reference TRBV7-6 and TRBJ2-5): GAGVSQSPRYKVTKRGQDVALRCDPISGHVSLYWYRQALGQGPEFLTYFNYEAQQDKSGLPNDRFSAERPEGSISTLTIQRTEQRDSAMYRCASSTLTDQETQYFGPGTRLLVL.

The CDR3 protein is CASSQLNTGELFF. CDR3 coding DNA: TGCGCCAGCAGCCAACTTAACACCGGGGAGCTGTTTTTT. The chain carries TRBV4-1 and TRBJ2-2; D uncertain. The CDR3 consists of 13 residues. Per the germline V gene, CDR1 is MGHRA and CDR2 is YSYEKL. V was cut by 2 bases and J by 2 bases, with 3 bases left in between.

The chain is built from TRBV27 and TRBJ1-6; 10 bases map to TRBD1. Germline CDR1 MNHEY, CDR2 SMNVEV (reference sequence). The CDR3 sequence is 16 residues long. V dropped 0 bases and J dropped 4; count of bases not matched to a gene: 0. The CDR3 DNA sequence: TGTGCCAGCAGTTTATCGGGACAGGGGTATAATTCACCCCTCCACTTT. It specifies CASSLSGQGYNSPLHF.

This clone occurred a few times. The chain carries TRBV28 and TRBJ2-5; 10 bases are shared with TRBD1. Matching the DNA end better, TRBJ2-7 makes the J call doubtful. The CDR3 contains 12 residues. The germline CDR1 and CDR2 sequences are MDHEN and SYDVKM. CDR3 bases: TGTGCCTCTCGGGACAGGGGTTACGAGCAGTACTTC. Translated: CASRDRGYEQYF.